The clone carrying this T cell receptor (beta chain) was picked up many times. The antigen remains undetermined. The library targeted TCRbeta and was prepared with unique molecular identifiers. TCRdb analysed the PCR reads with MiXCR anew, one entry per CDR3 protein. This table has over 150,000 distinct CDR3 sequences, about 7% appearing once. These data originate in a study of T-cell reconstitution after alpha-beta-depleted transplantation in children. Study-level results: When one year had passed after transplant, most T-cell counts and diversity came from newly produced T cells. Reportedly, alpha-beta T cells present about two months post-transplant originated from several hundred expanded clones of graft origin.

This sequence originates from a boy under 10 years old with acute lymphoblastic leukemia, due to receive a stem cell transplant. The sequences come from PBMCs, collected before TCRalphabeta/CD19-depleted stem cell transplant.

The CDR3 DNA sequence: TGTGCCAGCAGCTTACACAGGGTCTATCCGGACGAGCAGTACTTC. Residues: CASSLHRVYPDEQYF. The genes are TRBV12-3 or TRBV12-4 and TRBJ2-7; tentatively, D is TRBD1 (6 bases). Deletions cut 6 bases from V and 5 bases from J, with 20 bases between. The CDR3 has 15 residues.